The 10 T cell receptor beta chains below were found in one sample sequenced in a study of CD8 T cells in Susac syndrome. Random-hexamer reverse transcription was applied to about 0.45 to 1 ug RNA. Via MiXCR, TCRdb re-called the immunoSEQ multiplex PCR reads, giving one row per CDR3 protein. The sample consists of about 180,000 distinct CDR3 sequences, almost 96% of them appearing once. The sample comprised CD4+ T cells from PBMCs. The receptors here all came from a human donor with multiple sclerosis.

The gene calls are TRBV29-1 and TRBJ2-5, with D perhaps matching TRBD1 or TRBD2 (5 bases each). CDR3 length equals 14 residues. The V end lost 5 bases, the J end lost 1 base, and 14 bases lay between the germline ends. Germline CDR1 reads SQVTM; CDR2 reads ANQGSEA. The CDR3 nucleotides are TGCAGCGTTTTCCCTCTGGGACCCCAAGAGACCCAGTACTTC. Translating gives CSVFPLGPQETQYF.

This chain connects TRBV3-1 to TRBJ1-1; the match to TRBD1 covers 9 bases. This CDR3 contains 14 residues. V gave up 4 bases and J gave up 4 bases; unmatched junction bases: 4. CDR1 is LGHDT and CDR2 is YNNKEL in the germline V gene (reference sequence). The CDR3 protein is CASSLGQGITEAFF. For the CDR3, the DNA is TGTGCCAGCAGCCTCGGACAGGGGATCACTGAAGCTTTCTTT.

The rearrangement uses TRBV4-3 and TRBJ2-7, with D perhaps TRBD2 (6 bases). The CDR3 length is 16 residues. Germline V gene sequence: CDR1 LGHNA, CDR2 YSLEER. Trimming took off 4 bases at V and 1 base at J, with 17 bases between the two ends. CDR3 DNA: TGCGCCAGCAGCCCCCAGGTCGGGGGTCTTTCCTACGAGCAGTACTTC. It encodes CASSPQVGGLSYEQYF.

Concerning this clonotype itself: The junction and the germline gene differ at one end; a read error may be behind it. CDR3 DNA sequence: TGCAGCGCTATATCAGGGGAAGGAGGAGAGACCCAGTACTTC. Translating it yields CSAISGEGGETQYF. V usage is TRBV20-1 and J usage is TRBJ2-5; maybe TRBD1 (6 bases). Germline CDR1 DFQATT, CDR2 SNEGSKA (reference sequence). The CDR3 runs 14 residues.

The chain joins TRBV15 to TRBJ1-2; D is unresolved. The ends were cut back, 0 bases at V and 8 bases at J, with 7 bases in the middle. Germline lookup yields CDR1 LNHNV and CDR2 YYDKDF (reference sequence). This CDR3 is 12 amino acids long. CDR3 protein: CATSRDGSGYTF. In DNA form, the CDR3 reads TGTGCCACCAGCAGAGATGGTAGCGGCTACACCTTC.

The chain uses TRBV7-9 and TRBJ2-5; the D is unclear. CDR3 length: 16 amino acids. The V and J ends lost 1 base and 3 bases respectively, with 15 bases between them. Germline-derived CDR1 and CDR2 are SEHNR and FQNEAQ (reference sequence). As DNA, the CDR3 is TGTGCCAGCAGCTTAGAATGGAGAAGAAACAAAGAGACCCAGTACTTC. Its protein is CASSLEWRRNKETQYF.

This chain uses TRBV18 with TRBJ2-5, with TRBD1 identical over 9 bases. Germline V gene data show CDR1 as KGHSH and CDR2 as LQKENI. The ends lost 5 bases at V and 3 bases at J; junction bases unmatched: 1. This CDR3 contains 13 residues. The CDR3 DNA sequence: TGTGCCAGCTCAACAGGGGGCAAAGAGACCCAGTACTTC. Translation gives CASSTGGKETQYF.

The chain has TRBV19 and TRBJ2-7, with 10 bases that match TRBD2. V shed 1 base, J shed 0 bases, and the junction held 3 bases outside the gene matches. The germline V gene has CDR1 LNHDA and CDR2 SQIVND (reference sequence). This CDR3 region has 16 residues. The CDR3 protein is CASSIVASGGSYEQYF. CDR3 DNA sequence: TGTGCCAGTAGTATAGTTGCTAGCGGGGGCTCCTACGAGCAGTACTTC.

This chain joins TRBV28 and TRBJ2-4; D uncertain. V was pared by 3 bases and J by 0 bases, with 12 bases between. The CDR3 runs 16 residues. Germline CDR1 and CDR2: MDHEN and SYDVKM. The CDR3, as DNA: TGTGCCAGCAGTTTGCCCGGGTCCCTAGCCAAAAACATTCAGTACTTC. It is translated as CASSLPGSLAKNIQYF.

The CDR3 reads CASSSSGGDNEQFF. The DNA of the CDR3 is TGTGCCAGCAGTTCTAGCGGGGGGGACAATGAGCAGTTCTTC. V and J are TRBV12-3 or TRBV12-4 and TRBJ2-1; TRBD2 matches 12 bases. This CDR3 spans 14 amino acids. Losses at the gene ends were 4 bases for V and 5 bases for J; bases not matched to a gene: 0.